This section outlines one T cell receptor (beta chain) sequence together with its context. The source of the sample is a study of control samples from healthy donors and cancer patients. Assay: immunoSEQ multiplex PCR; the TCRdb copy retains only in-frame clones and omits some. The sample includes 70,000 to 75,000 clones, 94% seen only once; the top ten take approximately 3%. Germline V lookup: CDR1 MNHEY, CDR2 SMNVEV (reference sequence). Trimming cost V 2 bases and J 4 bases, with 11 bases left between them. The CDR3 is 14 residues long. Sequencing was carried out using blood. The origin of this receptor is a woman aged 30 to 39 in good health. The rearrangement uses TRBV27 and TRBJ1-1, with no clear D. CDR3 sequence reads: CASSLTGITTEAFF. Here the CDR3 DNA reads TGTGCCAGCAGTTTAACCGGGATTACCACTGAAGCTTTCTTT.